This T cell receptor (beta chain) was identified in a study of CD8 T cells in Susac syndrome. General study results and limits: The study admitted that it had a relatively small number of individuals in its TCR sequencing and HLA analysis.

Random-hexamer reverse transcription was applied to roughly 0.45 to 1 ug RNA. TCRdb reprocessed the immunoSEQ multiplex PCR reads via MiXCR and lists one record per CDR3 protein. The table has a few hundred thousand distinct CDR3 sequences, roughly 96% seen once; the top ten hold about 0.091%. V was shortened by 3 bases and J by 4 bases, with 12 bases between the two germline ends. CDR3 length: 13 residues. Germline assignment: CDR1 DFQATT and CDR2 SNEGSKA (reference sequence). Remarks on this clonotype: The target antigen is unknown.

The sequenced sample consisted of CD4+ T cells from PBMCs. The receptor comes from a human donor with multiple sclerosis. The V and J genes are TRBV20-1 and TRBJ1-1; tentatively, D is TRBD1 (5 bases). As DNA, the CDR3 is TGCAGTGCTAGTCAGGGCTTAGTCACTGAAGCTTTCTTT. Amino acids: CSASQGLVTEAFF.